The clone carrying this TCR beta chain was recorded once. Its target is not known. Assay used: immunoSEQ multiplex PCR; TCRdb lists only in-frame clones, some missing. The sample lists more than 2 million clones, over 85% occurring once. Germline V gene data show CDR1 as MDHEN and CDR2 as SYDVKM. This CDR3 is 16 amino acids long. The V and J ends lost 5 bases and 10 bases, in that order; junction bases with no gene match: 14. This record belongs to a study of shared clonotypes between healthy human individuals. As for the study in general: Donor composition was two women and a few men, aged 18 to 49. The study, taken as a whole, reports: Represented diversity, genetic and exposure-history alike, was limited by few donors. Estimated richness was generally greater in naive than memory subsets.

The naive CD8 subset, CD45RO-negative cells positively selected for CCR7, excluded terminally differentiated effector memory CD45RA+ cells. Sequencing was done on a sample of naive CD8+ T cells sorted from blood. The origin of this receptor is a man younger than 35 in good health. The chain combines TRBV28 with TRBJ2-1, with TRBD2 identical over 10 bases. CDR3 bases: TGTGCCAGCAGTGCGCGCAGCGGGGGGGCGGCAGACGAGCAGTTCTTC. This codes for CASSARSGGAADEQFF.